This passage covers 25 T cell receptor beta chains from one sample sequenced in a study of response to subunit inactivated influenza vaccine. From the RT-PCR reads, TCRdb called clonotypes with MiXCR, one entry per CDR3 protein. The sample consists of hundreds of thousands of distinct CDR3 sequences, about 11% of them appearing once. These same data were also listed under a study on T cells expressing NK-cell markers. That source adds: cDNA encoding TCR beta was synthesized via 5'RACE template switching incorporating UMIs.

The source was PBMCs from blood, collected on the day of vaccination. All receptors derive from a man between 45 and 60 years old who received an inactivated influenza vaccine.

This clonotype was recorded many times. The rearrangement joins TRBV10-3 to TRBJ2-5, with unresolved D. This CDR3 spans 13 amino acids. Trimming stripped 8 bases from V and 2 bases from J, with 12 bases between. The germline V gene encodes CDR1 ENHRY and CDR2 SYGVKD. CDR3 amino acids: CAIANSQQETQYF. The DNA of the CDR3 is TGTGCCATCGCGAACAGCCAGCAAGAGACCCAGTACTTC.

The rearrangement links TRBV29-1 to TRBJ2-3, with a tentative D call TRBD1 (6 bases). The CDR3 contains 13 residues. Germline assignment: CDR1 SQVTM and CDR2 ANQGSEA. Between the trimmed V and J ends, which lost 6 bases and 0 bases, there was a span of 10 bases. CDR3 nucleotides: TGCAGCGTAACAGGGATTAGCACAGATACGCAGTATTTT. Protein product: CSVTGISTDTQYF.

This clonotype showed up just a few times. The chain couples TRBV19 to TRBJ2-7; 10 bases align to TRBD1. With V trimmed by 5 bases and J by 0 bases, 7 bases remained unmatched. The germline gives CDR1 LNHDA, CDR2 SQIVND (reference sequence). The CDR3 runs to 16 residues. This CDR3 reads CASSGGTGDGSYEQYF. In nucleotides, the CDR3 is TGTGCCAGTAGTGGAGGGACAGGGGACGGCTCCTACGAGCAGTACTTC. The full variable domain, its missing parts supplied by reference TRBV19 and TRBJ2-7, is DGGITQSPKYLFRKEGQNVTLSCEQNLNHDAMYWYRQDPGQGLRLIYYSQIVNDFQKGDIAEGYSVSREKKESFPLTVTSAQKNPTAFYLCASSGGTGDGSYEQYFGPGTRLTVT.

The chain joins TRBV6-2 or TRBV6-3 to TRBJ2-7; D ambiguous. The CDR3 is made up of 14 amino acids. Germline V gene sequence: CDR1 MNHEY, CDR2 SVGEGT. Trimming removed 5 bases at V and 1 base at J, with 12 bases between. The CDR3 DNA is TGTGCCAGCAGTCGGACCGTTGTATCCTACGAGCAGTACTTC. Translated, it gives CASSRTVVSYEQYF.

The chain recombines TRBV20-1 with TRBJ2-5; D remains unclear. V dropped 3 bases and J dropped 4 bases, with 9 bases sitting between them. This CDR3 is 12 amino acids long. Looked up from germline, CDR1 is DFQATT and CDR2 is SNEGSKA (reference sequence). DNA of the CDR3: TGCAGTGCTAGGGGTGGACCAGAGACCCAGTACTTC. This encodes CSARGGPETQYF.

The chain uses TRBV7-2 and TRBJ2-3; D is ambiguous. V was trimmed by 0 bases and J by 7 bases, leaving 11 bases between them. This CDR3 is built from 14 residues. Germline V gives CDR1 SGHTA, CDR2 FQGNSA. The CDR3: CASSLASAAHTQYF. The CDR3 DNA sequence: TGTGCCAGCAGCTTAGCCTCAGCAGCACATACGCAGTATTTT.

This clonotype came up a few times. CDR3 bases: TGTGCCAGCAGTTACTCGAATCAGGGCGCGACCCAGTACTTC. The encoded protein is CASSYSNQGATQYF. V usage is TRBV6-5 and J usage is TRBJ2-5; D is perhaps TRBD1 (5 bases). The germline V gene encodes CDR1 MNHEY and CDR2 SVGAGI. V lost 0 bases and J 7 bases, leaving 12 bases between the germline ends. The length of the CDR3 is 14 residues.

There are a few counts of this clonotype. The rearrangement joins TRBV20-1 to TRBJ2-3, with D perhaps being TRBD1 or TRBD2 (5 bases each). The CDR3 sequence is 14 residues long. With 0 bases removed from V and 7 bases from J, the gap between germline ends came to 14 bases. In germline, CDR1 is DFQATT, CDR2 SNEGSKA (reference sequence). The CDR3, as DNA: TGCAGTGCTAGAGATGGGCCAGGGAGAAATACGCAGTATTTT. Its translation: CSARDGPGRNTQYF.

The table lists this clonotype with a few counts. The chain joins TRBV12-3 or TRBV12-4 to TRBJ2-5, with 7 bases aligning to TRBD1. The CDR3 sequence is 14 residues long. J gave up 1 base and V 5 bases, and 4 bases lay outside the gene matches. CDR3 in DNA: TGTGCCAGCAGTAGAAGGGACAGCCAAGAGACCCAGTACTTC. This sequence encodes CASSRRDSQETQYF.

The J gene is TRBJ2-1, the V gene TRBV11-1, with 13 bases matching TRBD2. This CDR3 is built from 17 residues. V lost 3 bases and J lost 6; bases outside the gene matches: 8. The germline V gene has CDR1 SGHAT and CDR2 FQDESV (reference sequence). CDR3 nucleotide sequence: TGTGCCAGCAGCTTGGGATTAACTAGCGGGGGGGTCAATGAGCAGTTCTTC. Residues: CASSLGLTSGGVNEQFF.

The chain joins TRBV4-2 to TRBJ2-3, with 7 bases identical to TRBD2. Per the germline V gene, CDR1 is LGHNA and CDR2 is YNFKEQ. V lost 0 bases, J lost 5 bases, and 8 bases stayed unmatched. The CDR3 runs 16 residues. CDR3 amino acids: CASSQEVQGGRDTQYF. The CDR3 DNA is TGTGCCAGCAGCCAAGAAGTCCAGGGCGGGAGAGATACGCAGTATTTT.

The chain links TRBV10-2 to TRBJ2-7; 8 bases align to TRBD2. From germline, CDR1 is WSHSY and CDR2 SAAADI. J was trimmed by 2 bases and V by 5 bases; bases with no gene match: 14. The CDR3 has 17 amino acids. This chain's CDR3 is CASSSGTRERRPYEQYF. The CDR3 DNA is TGCGCCAGCAGTTCCGGGACTAGGGAACGGAGGCCCTACGAGCAGTACTTC.

This clonotype was detected a few times. The chain employs TRBV4-3 and TRBJ1-2; D is undetermined. The germline gives CDR1 LGHNA, CDR2 YSLEER. The length of the CDR3 is 17 residues. V was shortened by 0 bases and J by 3 bases, with 17 bases between the two germline ends. As DNA, the CDR3 is TGCGCCAGCAGCCAAGAAGGTCCAGCGCGAGGGTACTATGGCTACACCTTC. This translates into CASSQEGPARGYYGYTF.

The chain is built from TRBV25-1 and TRBJ2-5; perhaps D is TRBD1 or TRBD2 (6 bases each). Germline V CDR1 and CDR2: MGHDK, SYGVNS. V dropped 6 bases and J dropped 2 bases, with 22 bases sitting between them. This CDR3 is 17 amino acids long. CDR3 nucleotide sequence: TGTGCCAGCAGCAATATACGGAGGGGGACACTACAAGAGACCCAGTACTTC. Encoded protein: CASSNIRRGTLQETQYF.

This clonotype showed up just a few times. J is TRBJ2-2 and V is TRBV4-2, with D perhaps matching TRBD2 (6 bases). Germline V gene sequence: CDR1 LGHNA, CDR2 YNFKEQ. This CDR3 contains 17 residues. The V gene lost 0 bases and the J gene lost 4 bases, with 15 bases spanning the gap. CDR3 sequence: CASSQDRGGGFTGELFF. The CDR3 DNA sequence: TGTGCCAGCAGCCAAGATCGGGGTGGAGGGTTCACCGGGGAGCTGTTTTTT.

This clonotype occurred a few times. V is TRBV2 and J is TRBJ2-1, with 7 bases identical to TRBD2. Per germline, CDR1 SNHLY and CDR2 FYNNEI. The CDR3 is made up of 13 amino acids. The CDR3 DNA follows: TGTGCTACCTCCCCCAGGGAGGGGATAAAGCAGTTCTTC. Protein sequence: CATSPREGIKQFF.

This clonotype turned up a few times. The chain links TRBV5-1 to TRBJ2-7; the match to TRBD1 covers 8 bases. Looked up from germline, CDR1 is SGHRS and CDR2 is YFSETQ. The CDR3 length is 15 residues. V trimming: 4 bases; J trimming: 3 bases; junction bases outside the gene matches: 9. This CDR3 is CASSLSPTGGYEQYF. The CDR3 DNA reads TGCGCCAGCAGCCTGTCCCCTACAGGGGGCTACGAGCAGTACTTC.

The genes are TRBV2 and TRBJ1-5, with D unclear. The CDR3 contains 15 residues. With 4 bases removed from V and 1 base from J, the gap between germline ends came to 11 bases. CDR1 and CDR2 from the germline V gene are SNHLY and FYNNEI. This chain's CDR3 is CASSGMGGSNQPQHF. The DNA for the CDR3 is TGTGCCAGCAGTGGAATGGGTGGGAGCAATCAGCCCCAGCATTTT.

This clonotype was recorded a few times. The rearrangement uses TRBV20-1 and TRBJ2-1; 14 bases agree with TRBD2. Germline V gene sequence: CDR1 DFQATT, CDR2 SNEGSKA (reference sequence). The CDR3 consists of 15 residues. The J segment lost 9 bases and the V segment lost 5 bases, leaving 9 bases of the junction unmatched. As DNA, the CDR3 is TGCAGTGCTCGGCAGACTAGCGGGGGGGCGGCTGAGCAGTTCTTC. This translates into CSARQTSGGAAEQFF.

This clonotype was recorded a few times. The chain links TRBV28 to TRBJ2-5; D might be TRBD1 or TRBD2, each matching 5 bases. V was pared by 5 bases and J by 1 base, with 17 bases between. Germline V lookup: CDR1 MDHEN, CDR2 SYDVKM. The CDR3 is 16 residues long. In nucleotides, the CDR3 is TGTGCCAGCAGTACCCCAGGGAGAGGAAGCCAAGAGACCCAGTACTTC. Translation gives CASSTPGRGSQETQYF. The variable domain in full, completed from reference TRBV28 and TRBJ2-5, reads DVKVTQSSRYLVKRTGEKVFLECVQDMDHENMFWYRQDPGLGLRLIYFSYDVKMKEKGDIPEGYSVSREKKERFSLILESASTNQTSMYLCASSTPGRGSQETQYFGPGTRLLVL.

The CDR3 loop is CASSYRDRGNSPLHF. The CDR3 region has the DNA TGTGCCAGCAGTTACAGAGACAGGGGGAATTCACCCCTCCACTTT. The chain combines TRBV6-5 with TRBJ1-6, with TRBD1 identical over 9 bases. V was clipped by 2 bases and J by 7 bases; unmatched bases: 3. CDR3 length: 15 amino acids. Per germline, CDR1 MNHEY and CDR2 SVGAGI.

The chain's CDR3 is CSGGDSYEQYF. CDR3 DNA: TGCAGTGGGGGGGATAGCTACGAGCAGTACTTC. The chain is built from TRBV20-1 and TRBJ2-7, with D possibly matching TRBD2 (6 bases). The CDR3 has 11 residues. Germline-derived CDR1 and CDR2 are DFQATT and SNEGSKA (reference sequence). V was shortened by 7 bases and J by 3 bases, with 10 bases between the two germline ends.

V and J are TRBV5-1 and TRBJ2-5, with D perhaps assigned TRBD1 or TRBD2 (5 bases each). The germline V gene has CDR1 SGHRS and CDR2 YFSETQ. There are 15 residues in the CDR3. Between the trimmed V and J ends, which lost 2 bases and 4 bases, there was a span of 15 bases. The CDR3 region has the DNA TGCGCCAGCAGCTTATACGGGGCGAAAGGAGAGACCCAGTACTTC. Encoded protein: CASSLYGAKGETQYF.

The chain carries TRBV24-1 and TRBJ2-3; possible D gene TRBD2, 5 bases. Germline V gene data show CDR1 as KGHDR and CDR2 as SFDVKD. Between the trimmed V and J ends, which lost 6 bases and 6 bases, there was a span of 21 bases. The CDR3 is 16 residues long. The CDR3 sequence: CATSSLAPGVKDTQYF. In nucleotides, the CDR3 is TGTGCCACCAGTTCTCTAGCCCCTGGAGTAAAGGATACGCAGTATTTT.

This clonotype came up a few times. This sequence joins TRBV20-1 and TRBJ2-7; D not resolved. Looked up from germline, CDR1 is DFQATT and CDR2 is SNEGSKA (reference sequence). V lost 1 base, J lost 3 bases, and 13 bases lay in between. This CDR3 is built from 14 residues. As DNA, the CDR3 is TGCAGTGCTAGAGCCCCGGGTCGGCTCTACGAGCAGTACTTC. Amino acids: CSARAPGRLYEQYF.